The rows below give T cell receptor beta chains drawn from one sample of a study of CD8 T cells in ankylosing spondylitis. TCRdb re-analysed the 5' RACE reads in MiXCR, keeping a single row per CDR3 protein. The sample comprises 700,000 to 850,000 distinct CDR3 sequences, approximately 10% of which are singletons, and 0.51% rests with the top ten. The source material was blood, either unsorted or a sorted T cell fraction (not recorded which). These receptors all come from a male donor with ankylosing spondylitis. Both conserved end residues are part of each CDR3. Fields, in order: V gene, clone size, J gene, D gene, CDR3 protein, CDR3 DNA. The D gene is left open where the match is weak. A row's size may be missing; if present it is once, few, many or a size class.

TRBV27	few	TRBJ1-2	TRBD1	CASRLTGTGYGYTF	TGTGCCAGCAGACTGACAGGGACCGGCTATGGCTACACCTTC
TRBV9	-	TRBJ2-1	TRBD2	CASSVDGGGGKNEQFF	TGTGCCAGCAGCGTAGACGGCGGGGGGGGAAAAAATGAGCAGTTCTTC
TRBV4-3	-	TRBJ1-5	TRBD1	CASSLGQEYQPQHF	TGCGCCAGCAGCTTGGGACAGGAGTATCAGCCCCAGCATTTT
TRBV6-1	many	TRBJ1-1	TRBD1	CASSRTGSGSEAFF	TGTGCCAGCAGCCGGACAGGGAGTGGATCTGAAGCTTTCTTT
TRBV6-1	-	TRBJ2-7	-	CASTRSTGYEQYF	TGTGCCAGCACCCGATCCACAGGGTACGAGCAGTACTTC
TRBV6-1	-	TRBJ2-2	-	CASSELRPRGGTGELFF	TGTGCCAGCAGTGAACTGAGGCCTAGAGGGGGCACCGGGGAGCTGTTTTTT
TRBV5-1	-	TRBJ2-1	-	CASSLSAPGSYNEQFF	TGCGCCAGCAGCCTGAGTGCCCCCGGCTCCTACAATGAGCAGTTCTTC
TRBV29-1	-	TRBJ2-5	TRBD2	CSVVAAGGWERAQYF	TGCAGCGTTGTGGCCGCGGGAGGTTGGGAGAGGGCCCAGTACTTC
TRBV7-9	many	TRBJ2-3	-	CASSLNRGTDTQYF	TGTGCCAGCAGCTTAAACAGGGGCACAGATACGCAGTATTTT
TRBV5-1	many	TRBJ2-1	-	CASSAMRSSYNEQFF	TGCGCCAGCAGCGCCATGCGGAGCTCCTACAATGAGCAGTTCTTC
TRBV5-1	few	TRBJ2-3	TRBD2	CASSLAAGVGTDTQYF	TGCGCCAGCAGCTTGGCAGCGGGAGTTGGAACAGATACGCAGTATTTT
TRBV20-1	few	TRBJ1-2	-	CSARGGGTSIYGYTF	TGCAGTGCTAGGGGCGGGGGAACGTCTATCTATGGCTACACCTTC
TRBV7-2	many	TRBJ1-1	TRBD1	CASSLGGTDNTEAFF	TGTGCCAGCAGCTTAGGTGGGACAGATAACACTGAAGCTTTCTTT
TRBV7-2	-	TRBJ2-3	-	CASSLAGGGTDAQYF	TGTGCCAGCAGCTTAGCGGGCGGGGGCACAGATGCGCAGTATTTT
TRBV20-1	-	TRBJ1-2	-	CSAWKDSLYGYTF	TGCAGTGCTTGGAAGGACAGCCTCTATGGCTACACCTTC
TRBV6-5	-	TRBJ2-3	TRBD2	CASSYSWAAGEIPQYF	TGTGCCAGCAGTTACTCGTGGGCTGCGGGAGAAATCCCGCAGTATTTT
TRBV7-9	few	TRBJ1-2	-	CASSLAGRSGYTF	TGTGCCAGCAGCTTAGCGGGACGCTCTGGCTACACCTTC
TRBV9	-	TRBJ2-6	TRBD1	CASRLTAGTGYGANVLTF	TGTGCCAGCAGGTTAACCGCCGGGACAGGGTATGGGGCCAACGTCCTGACTTTC
TRBV4-3	-	TRBJ1-5	-	CASSQEAVPSGQPQHF	TGCGCCAGCAGCCAAGAAGCTGTGCCTTCGGGTCAGCCCCAGCATTTT
TRBV27	-	TRBJ1-2	-	CASSLSSPVYGYTF	TGTGCCAGCAGTTTGTCCAGCCCGGTCTATGGCTACACCTTC
TRBV7-2	-	TRBJ1-1	-	CASSLLANMNTEAFF	TGTGCCAGCAGCTTACTGGCAAACATGAACACTGAAGCTTTCTTT
TRBV15	-	TRBJ2-1	-	CATSRAGDNEQFF	TGTGCCACCAGCAGAGCGGGGGACAATGAGCAGTTCTTC
TRBV20-1	-	TRBJ1-4	-	CGARVAPTNEKLFF	TGCGGTGCTAGAGTGGCACCAACTAATGAAAAACTGTTTTTT
TRBV20-1	many	TRBJ2-7	TRBD2	CSAHTSGLWEQYF	TGCAGTGCTCATACTAGCGGTCTTTGGGAGCAGTACTTC
TRBV29-1	many	TRBJ2-1	-	CSVESQGGGYNEQFF	TGCAGCGTTGAGTCTCAGGGGGGGGGATACAATGAGCAGTTCTTC
TRBV20-1	many	TRBJ1-5	TRBD1	CSATDRGQPQHF	TGCAGTGCCACGGACAGGGGTCAGCCCCAGCATTTT
TRBV7-2	-	TRBJ2-7	-	CASTPRRGTDFYEQYF	TGTGCCAGCACCCCACGCCGGGGGACGGATTTCTACGAGCAGTACTTC
TRBV29-1	few	TRBJ2-5	TRBD1	CSVERTGGQETQYF	TGCAGCGTTGAAAGGACAGGGGGCCAAGAGACCCAGTACTTC
TRBV29-1	-	TRBJ2-3	-	CSVEGATSTDTQYF	TGCAGCGTTGAAGGGGCTACTAGCACAGATACGCAGTATTTT
TRBV4-3	few	TRBJ2-1	-	CASSKGTEIYNEQFF	TGCGCCAGCAGCAAAGGGACCGAGATCTACAATGAGCAGTTCTTC
TRBV6-4	many	TRBJ1-1	-	CASSVRENTEAFF	TGTGCCAGCAGTGTCAGAGAGAACACTGAAGCTTTCTTT
TRBV18	few	TRBJ1-6	-	CASSPWTGNNSPLHF	TGTGCCAGCTCACCGTGGACGGGGAATAATTCACCCCTCCACTTT
TRBV18	many	TRBJ2-1	-	CASSPQAVGSEQFF	TGTGCCAGCTCACCACAGGCTGTCGGGAGTGAGCAGTTCTTC
TRBV10-3	few	TRBJ2-3	-	CAISDPMGDTQYF	TGTGCCATCAGTGACCCGATGGGGGATACGCAGTATTTT
TRBV24-1	-	TRBJ1-5	-	CATAVGGANQPQHF	TGTGCCACCGCCGTGGGGGGAGCAAATCAGCCCCAGCATTTT
TRBV29-1	few	TRBJ1-2	TRBD1	CSTISGQDNYGYTF	TGCAGCACGATTTCGGGACAGGATAACTATGGCTACACCTTC
TRBV18	-	TRBJ1-3	-	CASSPARGGNTIYF	TGTGCCAGCTCACCGGCCAGGGGAGGAAACACCATATATTTT
TRBV6-1	few	TRBJ2-1	-	CASSARGGKVYNEQFF	TGTGCCAGCAGTGCCAGGGGGGGGAAGGTCTACAATGAGCAGTTCTTC
TRBV12-3/TRBV12-4	-	TRBJ2-5	-	CASSLGTETVQETQYF	TGTGCCAGCAGTTTGGGAACAGAGACTGTACAAGAGACCCAGTACTTC
TRBV27	-	TRBJ1-4	-	CASSAPGREEKLFF	TGTGCCAGCAGTGCCCCCGGACGGGAGGAAAAACTGTTTTTT
TRBV4-3	-	TRBJ1-3	-	CASSQEGRNTIYF	TGCGCCAGCAGCCAAGAGGGTAGAAACACCATATATTTT
TRBV12-3/TRBV12-4	few	TRBJ1-4	TRBD1	CASSHPGQGAIVDEKLFF	TGTGCCAGCAGCCATCCGGGACAGGGGGCGATCGTGGATGAAAAACTGTTTTTT
TRBV4-2	-	TRBJ2-3	TRBD2	CASSQDPGLAGADTQYF	TGTGCCAGCAGCCAAGATCCGGGACTAGCGGGAGCAGATACGCAGTATTTT
TRBV20-1	few	TRBJ2-7	-	CSARIRTYYEQYF	TGCAGTGCTAGAATCCGGACTTACTACGAGCAGTACTTC
TRBV5-1	-	TRBJ2-3	TRBD1	CASSSQGDTDTQYF	TGCGCCAGCAGCTCCCAGGGGGACACAGATACGCAGTATTTT
TRBV5-1	-	TRBJ2-7	-	CASSLAASYFYEQYF	TGCGCCAGCAGCTTGGCAGCCAGTTACTTCTACGAGCAGTACTTC
TRBV20-1	few	TRBJ2-7	-	CSARGVADFYEQYF	TGCAGTGCTAGGGGCGTTGCGGATTTCTACGAGCAGTACTTC